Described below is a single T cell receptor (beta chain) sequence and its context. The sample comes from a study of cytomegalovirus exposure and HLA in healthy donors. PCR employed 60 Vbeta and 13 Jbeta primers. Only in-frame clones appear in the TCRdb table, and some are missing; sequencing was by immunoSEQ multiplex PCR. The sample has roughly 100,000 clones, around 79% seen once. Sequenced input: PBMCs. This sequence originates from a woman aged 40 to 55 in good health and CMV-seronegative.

CDR3 DNA: TGTGCCAGCAGGGTAGAAAACATTCAGTACTTC. Translating it yields CASRVENIQYF. This rearrangement joins TRBV6-5 to TRBJ2-4; D remains ambiguous. Germline CDR1 MNHEY, CDR2 SVGAGI. Trimming removed 6 bases at V and 5 bases at J, with 5 bases between. The CDR3 consists of 11 residues.